These T cell receptor beta chains were read from a single sample in a study of blood T cell repertoires in COVID-19. Clones were read by immunoSEQ multiplex PCR, and TCRdb kept only the in-frame ones, dropping some. The profile shows about 100,000 clones, roughly 83% of them singletons. The sample consisted of peripheral blood. The origin of the receptors is a human donor in a cohort sampled during active COVID-19. The CDR3 runs from the conserved cysteine through the conserved F or W. Fields, in order: D gene, V gene, J gene, clone size, CDR3 DNA, CDR3 protein. The D gene is left open where the match is weak. Only part of the rows carry a size: once, few, many, or a class if the clone is expanded.

D gene: TRBD2; V gene: TRBV3-1/TRBV3-2; J gene: TRBJ2-1; clone size: .; CDR3 DNA: TGTGCCAGCAGCCACGGGGTGGGGACTAGTCTTTTGGATGAGCAGTTCTTC; CDR3 protein: CASSHGVGTSLLDEQFF
D gene: .; V gene: TRBV5-1; J gene: TRBJ2-7; clone size: .; CDR3 DNA: TGCGCCAGCAGCTTGAGTGCGCGGTCGGGTAACTACGAGCAGTACTTC; CDR3 protein: CASSLSARSGNYEQYF
D gene: .; V gene: TRBV15; J gene: TRBJ2-7; clone size: few; CDR3 DNA: TGTGCCACCAGCAGAGATCTGGACAGCTACGAGCAGTACTTC; CDR3 protein: CATSRDLDSYEQYF
D gene: TRBD2; V gene: TRBV29-1; J gene: TRBJ2-7; clone size: .; CDR3 DNA: TGCAGCGTACGACTAGCGGGAGAGGGGGAGCAGTACTTC; CDR3 protein: CSVRLAGEGEQYF
D gene: TRBD1; V gene: TRBV28; J gene: TRBJ1-1; clone size: .; CDR3 DNA: TGTGCCAGCATGAAAACAGGGGGCAACTTTGAAGCTTTCTTT; CDR3 protein: CASMKTGGNFEAFF
D gene: TRBD2; V gene: TRBV6-1; J gene: TRBJ2-3; clone size: .; CDR3 DNA: TGTGCCAGCAGTGAAGAGGTCTATTTACTAGCGGGAGGAAGGGATACGCAGTATTTT; CDR3 protein: CASSEEVYLLAGGRDTQYF
D gene: .; V gene: TRBV11-3; J gene: TRBJ2-1; clone size: .; CDR3 DNA: TGTGCCAGTGGGCAAGGGGATGGTGAGCAGTTCTTC; CDR3 protein: CASGQGDGEQFF
D gene: .; V gene: TRBV18; J gene: TRBJ2-1; clone size: .; CDR3 DNA: TGTGCCAGTAGGGGCGGAGTCTACAATGAGCAGTTCTTC; CDR3 protein: CASRGGVYNEQFF
D gene: TRBD1; V gene: TRBV7-2; J gene: TRBJ2-7; clone size: .; CDR3 DNA: TGTGCCAGCAGCTTGGTGGACAGGTATTCCTACGAGCAGTACTTC; CDR3 protein: CASSLVDRYSYEQYF
D gene: TRBD2; V gene: TRBV25-1; J gene: TRBJ2-5; clone size: .; CDR3 DNA: TGTGCCAGCAGTGAATATGGGGGGGTTGGTGAGACCCAGTACTTC; CDR3 protein: CASSEYGGVGETQYF
D gene: TRBD2; V gene: TRBV19; J gene: TRBJ2-2; clone size: .; CDR3 DNA: TGTGCCAGTAGTAGCGGACTAGCGGCCGGGGAGCTGTTTTTT; CDR3 protein: CASSSGLAAGELFF
D gene: .; V gene: TRBV6-2/TRBV6-3; J gene: TRBJ1-2; clone size: .; CDR3 DNA: TGTGCCAGCAGTTACTCAGTCGGGACAACTACGACACGGGACTATGGCTACACCTTC; CDR3 protein: CASSYSVGTTTTRDYGYTF
D gene: .; V gene: TRBV5-1; J gene: TRBJ2-1; clone size: .; CDR3 DNA: TGCGCCAGCAGCCCCCAGGGCCACTCCTACAATGAGCAGTTCTTC; CDR3 protein: CASSPQGHSYNEQFF
D gene: TRBD2; V gene: TRBV14; J gene: TRBJ2-1; clone size: .; CDR3 DNA: TGTGCCAGCAGCCGACTAGCGGAGAGCTCCTACAATGAGCAGTTCTTC; CDR3 protein: CASSRLAESSYNEQFF
D gene: TRBD2; V gene: TRBV29-1; J gene: TRBJ2-1; clone size: .; CDR3 DNA: TGCAGCGTCCACGATAGTAGCGGGATAGTGATGGGGCAGTTCTTC; CDR3 protein: CSVHDSSGIVMGQFF
D gene: .; V gene: TRBV9; J gene: TRBJ1-6; clone size: .; CDR3 DNA: TGTGCCAGCAGCGTTGGGAGGGACTATAATTCACCCCTCCACTTT; CDR3 protein: CASSVGRDYNSPLHF
D gene: TRBD1; V gene: TRBV24-1; J gene: TRBJ1-1; clone size: many; CDR3 DNA: TGTGCCACCAGTGAAGCAATTCGCATTCAGGGGGCTGGGAGCACTGAAGCTTTCTTT; CDR3 protein: CATSEAIRIQGAGSTEAFF
D gene: .; V gene: TRBV5-1; J gene: TRBJ2-5; clone size: .; CDR3 DNA: TGCGCCACCGCAGAGATGGCGGGTGGTGAGAACCAGTACTTC; CDR3 protein: CATAEMAGGENQYF
D gene: .; V gene: TRBV5-1; J gene: TRBJ2-7; clone size: .; CDR3 DNA: TGCGCCAGCAGCTTGGGCGCTAGCGAGTCCTACGAGCAGTACTTC; CDR3 protein: CASSLGASESYEQYF
D gene: TRBD1; V gene: TRBV7-6; J gene: TRBJ1-4; clone size: .; CDR3 DNA: TGTGCCAGCAGCTTAGGGACAGGGCATGAAAAACTGTTTTTT; CDR3 protein: CASSLGTGHEKLFF
D gene: .; V gene: TRBV28; J gene: TRBJ1-1; clone size: .; CDR3 DNA: TGTGCCAGCAGTTTAGGGGGCGGCATGAACACTGAAGCTTTCTTT; CDR3 protein: CASSLGGGMNTEAFF
D gene: .; V gene: TRBV11-2; J gene: TRBJ1-1; clone size: many; CDR3 DNA: TGTGCCAGCAGGCATTTAGCGCGGGGAAACACTGAAGCTTTCTTT; CDR3 protein: CASRHLARGNTEAFF
D gene: TRBD1; V gene: TRBV4-1; J gene: TRBJ2-2; clone size: few; CDR3 DNA: TGCGCCAGCGAGGGGGGCGGGACAGGGGACACCGGGGAGCTGTTTTTT; CDR3 protein: CASEGGGTGDTGELFF
D gene: TRBD2; V gene: TRBV10-3; J gene: TRBJ2-5; clone size: .; CDR3 DNA: TGTGCCATCAGCGCCCGGGAGGGAGGCCAAGAGACCCAGTACTTC; CDR3 protein: CAISAREGGQETQYF
D gene: .; V gene: TRBV6-1; J gene: TRBJ1-2; clone size: .; CDR3 DNA: TGTGCCAGCAGTGAAGGCTCCATGTTCGCGGGCTACACCTTC; CDR3 protein: CASSEGSMFAGYTF
D gene: TRBD1; V gene: TRBV7-8; J gene: TRBJ1-2; clone size: few; CDR3 DNA: TGTGCCAGCAGCTTAGACAGGGGATACTATGGCTACACCTTC; CDR3 protein: CASSLDRGYYGYTF
D gene: .; V gene: TRBV7-8; J gene: TRBJ1-2; clone size: few; CDR3 DNA: TGTGCCAGCAGCTTAGCATCGGGGGGCGCGTGGACTAACTATGGCTACACCTTC; CDR3 protein: CASSLASGGAWTNYGYTF
D gene: TRBD1; V gene: TRBV7-2; J gene: TRBJ2-5; clone size: once; CDR3 DNA: TGTGCCAGCAGCCCGGACAGGGGGCGGCAAGAGACCCAGTACTTC; CDR3 protein: CASSPDRGRQETQYF
D gene: TRBD2; V gene: TRBV5-4; J gene: TRBJ2-7; clone size: .; CDR3 DNA: TGTGCCAGCAGCGTCCAGCGGGAGCCCTACGAGCAGTACTTC; CDR3 protein: CASSVQREPYEQYF
D gene: TRBD1; V gene: TRBV3-1/TRBV3-2; J gene: TRBJ2-5; clone size: many; CDR3 DNA: TGTGCCAGCAGCCAACCACAGGGGGCTGAAGAGACCCAGTACTTC; CDR3 protein: CASSQPQGAEETQYF
D gene: .; V gene: TRBV10-3; J gene: TRBJ1-5; clone size: .; CDR3 DNA: TGTGCCATCAGTGTTGGTGACAGAAATGAACAGCCCCAGCATTTT; CDR3 protein: CAISVGDRNEQPQHF
D gene: TRBD2; V gene: TRBV10-2; J gene: TRBJ2-7; clone size: few; CDR3 DNA: TGCGCCAGCAGTGAGTCGGGCCTAGCGGGACGCGAGCAGTACTTC; CDR3 protein: CASSESGLAGREQYF
D gene: TRBD2; V gene: TRBV20-1; J gene: TRBJ2-7; clone size: .; CDR3 DNA: TGCAGTGCTAGTGCCGGGACTAGCGGGAGTGGTGAGCAGTACTTC; CDR3 protein: CSASAGTSGSGEQYF
D gene: .; V gene: TRBV30; J gene: TRBJ2-7; clone size: .; CDR3 DNA: TGTGCCTGGAGTATCCGGCCCCAGGGGTGGGAGCAGTACTTC; CDR3 protein: CAWSIRPQGWEQYF
D gene: TRBD2; V gene: TRBV6-5; J gene: TRBJ2-7; clone size: .; CDR3 DNA: TGTGCCAGCGAACCTAGCGGCAGCTCCTACGAGCAGTACTTC; CDR3 protein: CASEPSGSSYEQYF
D gene: TRBD2; V gene: TRBV27; J gene: TRBJ2-7; clone size: .; CDR3 DNA: TGTGCCAGCGCTGCTGGCGGGAGCTACGAGCAGTACTTC; CDR3 protein: CASAAGGSYEQYF
D gene: TRBD1; V gene: TRBV18; J gene: TRBJ2-7; clone size: .; CDR3 DNA: TGTGCCAGCTCAACCAACGGACAGGGGGGCTACGAGCAGTACTTC; CDR3 protein: CASSTNGQGGYEQYF
D gene: .; V gene: TRBV7-9; J gene: TRBJ2-5; clone size: .; CDR3 DNA: TGTGCCAGCAGCCCGGGTGGGGAGCAAGAGACCCAGTACTTC; CDR3 protein: CASSPGGEQETQYF
D gene: TRBD2; V gene: TRBV19; J gene: TRBJ2-7; clone size: once; CDR3 DNA: TGTGCCAGTAAAATGTCTAGCGGGAATTCTCTCGGCGAGCAGTACTTC; CDR3 protein: CASKMSSGNSLGEQYF
D gene: .; V gene: TRBV5-1; J gene: TRBJ2-2; clone size: .; CDR3 DNA: TGCGCCAGCAGCTTGGTCGGTCTTTCGAACACCGGGGAGCTGTTTTTT; CDR3 protein: CASSLVGLSNTGELFF
D gene: .; V gene: TRBV19; J gene: TRBJ1-5; clone size: .; CDR3 DNA: TGTGCCAGTAGTATATCGGTTACCAATCAGCCCCAGCATTTT; CDR3 protein: CASSISVTNQPQHF
D gene: TRBD1; V gene: TRBV7-2; J gene: TRBJ2-2; clone size: .; CDR3 DNA: TGTGCCAGCGGGGGACAGGGCGCCGGGGAGCTGTTTTTT; CDR3 protein: CASGGQGAGELFF
D gene: .; V gene: TRBV10-3; J gene: TRBJ1-6; clone size: .; CDR3 DNA: TGTGCCATCTCCGTCGGGACAAACCTTAATTCACCCCTCCACTTT; CDR3 protein: CAISVGTNLNSPLHF
D gene: .; V gene: TRBV29-1; J gene: TRBJ2-5; clone size: .; CDR3 DNA: TGCAGCGCCCGATTTATAGGTTGGGAGGAGACCCAGTACTTC; CDR3 protein: CSARFIGWEETQYF
D gene: TRBD2; V gene: TRBV9; J gene: TRBJ2-7; clone size: .; CDR3 DNA: TGTGCCAGCAGCGTAGACGCGACTAGCGGGAGCGAGCAGTACTTC; CDR3 protein: CASSVDATSGSEQYF
D gene: TRBD2; V gene: TRBV4-1; J gene: TRBJ2-3; clone size: .; CDR3 DNA: TGCGCCAGCAGCCGCTCCGGACTAGTTCCAGATACGCAGTATTTT; CDR3 protein: CASSRSGLVPDTQYF
D gene: TRBD1; V gene: TRBV9; J gene: TRBJ2-7; clone size: .; CDR3 DNA: TGTGCCAGCAGCGGGGGACCTACAACGACAGGGTACTACGAGCAGTACTTC; CDR3 protein: CASSGGPTTTGYYEQYF
D gene: .; V gene: TRBV18; J gene: TRBJ1-6; clone size: .; CDR3 DNA: TGTGCCAGCTCACCCGGAGTGGGGGGTAATTCACCCCTCCACTTT; CDR3 protein: CASSPGVGGNSPLHF
D gene: TRBD2; V gene: TRBV3-1/TRBV3-2; J gene: TRBJ2-2; clone size: .; CDR3 DNA: TGTGCCAGCAGCCAATGGACTAGCGGGAGCACCGGGGAGCTGTTTTTT; CDR3 protein: CASSQWTSGSTGELFF
D gene: .; V gene: TRBV19; J gene: TRBJ2-2; clone size: few; CDR3 DNA: TGTGCCAGTAGACTCAGGGCGGAAAACACCGGGGAGCTGTTTTTT; CDR3 protein: CASRLRAENTGELFF
D gene: .; V gene: TRBV9; J gene: TRBJ2-7; clone size: .; CDR3 DNA: TGTGCCAGCAGTGGAGCAGGGGAGTTGCACGAGCAGTACTTC; CDR3 protein: CASSGAGELHEQYF
D gene: TRBD2; V gene: TRBV9; J gene: TRBJ2-5; clone size: .; CDR3 DNA: TGTGCCAGCAGCGTGGAACTAGCGGGGGGAGAGACCCAGTACTTC; CDR3 protein: CASSVELAGGETQYF
D gene: TRBD1; V gene: TRBV5-4; J gene: TRBJ1-4; clone size: .; CDR3 DNA: TGTGCCAGCAGCGTGAGGACAGGGGGTGAAAAACTGTTTTTT; CDR3 protein: CASSVRTGGEKLFF
D gene: TRBD2; V gene: TRBV3-1/TRBV3-2; J gene: TRBJ2-1; clone size: .; CDR3 DNA: TGTGCCAGCAGCCAACTTTCGCGGGGGACCCCCTACAATGAGCAGTTCTTC; CDR3 protein: CASSQLSRGTPYNEQFF
D gene: .; V gene: TRBV7-8; J gene: TRBJ1-6; clone size: .; CDR3 DNA: TGTGCCAGCAGCCTTACCCGGGAAGGTTCACCCCTCCACTTT; CDR3 protein: CASSLTREGSPLHF
D gene: TRBD2; V gene: TRBV11-2; J gene: TRBJ2-7; clone size: once; CDR3 DNA: TGTGCCAGCAGCTCTGCGACTTCTAGCGGGAGTCGTTACGAGCAGTACTTC; CDR3 protein: CASSSATSSGSRYEQYF
D gene: TRBD2; V gene: TRBV24-1; J gene: TRBJ2-3; clone size: .; CDR3 DNA: TGTGCCACCAGTGATCAGCGGGAGGGCACAGATACGCAGTATTTT; CDR3 protein: CATSDQREGTDTQYF
D gene: TRBD1; V gene: TRBV28; J gene: TRBJ1-5; clone size: .; CDR3 DNA: TGTGCCAGCAGTTTCCTCTCAGGGGGCGCGAATCAGCCCCAGCATTTT; CDR3 protein: CASSFLSGGANQPQHF
D gene: TRBD2; V gene: TRBV20-1; J gene: TRBJ2-7; clone size: .; CDR3 DNA: TGCAGTGCTAGTAAGGGGTCGGAGCGGGGGATCTCCTACGAGCAGTACTTC; CDR3 protein: CSASKGSERGISYEQYF
D gene: TRBD1; V gene: TRBV5-1; J gene: TRBJ2-5; clone size: .; CDR3 DNA: TGCGCCAGCAGCGGAACCGGGACAGGGGCAAGGTACCAAGAGACCCAGTACTTC; CDR3 protein: CASSGTGTGARYQETQYF